This T cell receptor (beta chain) was sequenced in a study of CD8+CD57+ T cells in acquired aplastic anemia. The study, taken as a whole, reports: Patients and controls had in common some 30 CD8+ CDR3 sequences.

TCR beta VDJ and CDR3 profiles were obtained from a genomic DNA template. TCRdb redid the calling of the reads with MiXCR, one entry per CDR3 protein. The data hold 400,000 to 450,000 distinct CDR3 sequences, with just under 70% observed a single time. The length of the CDR3 is 14 residues. Trimming took 4 bases from V and 4 from J, leaving 13 bases between them. Notes on this clonotype: Its antigen is as yet unknown. A much larger clone sits a single nucleotide away, making a read error possible.

The sequence was obtained from a human donor in good health, serving as a control. Sequencing input: sorted CD4+, CD8+, or CD8+CD57+ T cells (not recorded which) from PBMCs. The chain uses TRBV12-3 or TRBV12-4 and TRBJ1-2; tentatively, D is TRBD1 (6 bases). CDR3 protein: CASSSMGGAYGYTF. Here the CDR3 DNA reads TGTGCCAGCAGTTCAATGGGGGGCGCCTATGGCTACACCTTC.